Listed below are T cell receptor beta chains from one sample, sequenced in a study of blood T cell repertoires in COVID-19. Only in-frame clones appear in the TCRdb table, and some are missing; sequencing was by immunoSEQ multiplex PCR. Of 270,000 or so clones listed, about 90% are singletons. The sample was peripheral blood. These receptor sequences come from a woman in her thirties with COVID-19, enrolled during active disease. The CDR3 runs from the conserved cysteine through the conserved F or W. D genes are given only for firm matches. Clone size is shown for a subset of rows, as once, few, many or a class of expanded clone.

V	D	J	size	DNA	CDR3
TRBV9	TRBD1	TRBJ1-2	.	TGTGCCAGCAGCGTAGACCCCATCGGTCAGGGGGGCGGTTTTCCTGAAACCGCTAGCTATGGCTACACCTTC	CASSVDPIGQGGGFPETASYGYTF
TRBV19	.	TRBJ2-1	.	TGTGCCAGTAGTAGGTGGGGGGAACAGTTCTTC	CASSRWGEQFF
TRBV28	TRBD1	TRBJ1-4	.	TGTGCCAGCAGCGTTGCCGACAGGGATGATGAAAAACTGTTTTTT	CASSVADRDDEKLFF
TRBV2	.	TRBJ2-1	.	TGTGCCAGCAGTGAAAGCCCGAGCGGGCAGTTCTTC	CASSESPSGQFF
TRBV7-9	TRBD2	TRBJ2-3	.	TGTGCCGTCACACCCGCCAGCGGGGGGGACACAGATACGCAGTATTTT	CAVTPASGGDTDTQYF
TRBV15	.	TRBJ1-5	.	TGTGCCAACACACGTGAAGTAGACAGTTTCTCTAGCAATCAGCCCCAGCATTTT	CANTREVDSFSSNQPQHF
TRBV19	.	TRBJ1-4	once	TGTGCCAGTAGTAGTTTACCGGGGGAAAAACTGTTTTTT	CASSSLPGEKLFF
TRBV6-5	.	TRBJ1-2	.	TGTGCCAGCAGTTCCAGTGAAGGCTACACCTTC	CASSSSEGYTF
TRBV18	.	TRBJ2-7	.	TGTGCCAGCTCACCAATCCCGACAGATACCCTTTACGAGCAGTACTTC	CASSPIPTDTLYEQYF
TRBV7-8	TRBD1	TRBJ1-2	once	TGTGCCAGCAGCTTAGTGGAGGGGGCGTTCTATGGCTACACCTTC	CASSLVEGAFYGYTF
TRBV5-1	TRBD2	TRBJ2-2	.	TGCGCCAGCAGCTTGCTAGCGGGGGAAACCGGGGAGCTGTTTTTT	CASSLLAGETGELFF
TRBV7-2	TRBD2	TRBJ2-2	.	TGTGCCAGCAGCTCCCAAGCGGGGGGACCCGCCACCGGGGAGCTGTTTTTT	CASSSQAGGPATGELFF
TRBV25-1	TRBD2	TRBJ2-3	.	TGTGCCAGCAGTGAATTCGGAGCGGGGGGCCGTGGGTATTTT	CASSEFGAGGRGYF
TRBV21-1	.	TRBJ2-3	.	TGTGCCAGCAGCAAAGACAGGGGCACAGATACGCAGTATTTT	CASSKDRGTDTQYF
TRBV7-8	TRBD2	TRBJ2-1	.	TGTGCCAGCCGCTACGGGCGGGGGGCCCACAATGAGCAGTTCTTC	CASRYGRGAHNEQFF
TRBV11-2	.	TRBJ1-1	.	TGTGCCAGCAGCTCGAGGGACATTCTCACTGAAGCTTTCTTT	CASSSRDILTEAFF
TRBV6-5	.	TRBJ1-1	.	TGTGCCAGCAGTTACGTTAGTAACACTGAAGCTTTCTTT	CASSYVSNTEAFF
TRBV29-1	.	TRBJ2-7	once	TGCAGCGTTGACGGCGGGACCCCCTACGAGCAGTACTTC	CSVDGGTPYEQYF
TRBV7-2	.	TRBJ1-1	.	TGTGCCAGCAGCTTATTCCAGGGGAACACTGAAGCTTTCTTT	CASSLFQGNTEAFF
TRBV19	.	TRBJ1-3	once	TGTGCCATGGGCCGGGGATCTGGAAACACCATATATTTT	CAMGRGSGNTIYF
TRBV6-1	.	TRBJ2-3	.	TGTGCCAGCAGTGAAGCGGGGGGTAGCTACCGTACGCAGTATTTT	CASSEAGGSYRTQYF